Listed below are T cell receptor beta chains from one sample, sequenced in a study of T cell repertoires in ileal Crohn's disease. Only in-frame clones appear in the TCRdb table, and some are missing; sequencing was by immunoSEQ multiplex PCR. The sample includes tens of thousands of clones, approximately 88% of them seen just once. Specimen: ileal tissue. The receptors shown here come from an adult with Crohn's disease. Both conserved end residues are part of each CDR3. D genes are given only for firm matches. For some rows the clone size is stated as once, few or many, or as a class when expanded; others skip it.

V gene: TRBV7-2
D gene: TRBD2
clone size: NA
J gene: TRBJ2-3
CDR3 protein: CASSPTSGISDTQYF
CDR3 DNA: TGTGCCAGCAGCCCAACTAGCGGGATATCAGATACGCAGTATTTT

V gene: TRBV19
D gene: NA
clone size: NA
J gene: TRBJ1-1
CDR3 protein: CASSIDLGEAFF
CDR3 DNA: TGTGCCAGTAGTATAGATCTCGGGGAAGCTTTCTTT

V gene: TRBV5-1
D gene: NA
clone size: NA
J gene: TRBJ1-2
CDR3 protein: CASSPRDNYGYTF
CDR3 DNA: TGCGCCAGCAGCCCCAGGGATAACTATGGCTACACCTTC

V gene: TRBV6-6
D gene: NA
clone size: NA
J gene: TRBJ1-4
CDR3 protein: CASSTDEKLFF
CDR3 DNA: TGTGCCAGCAGTACGGATGAAAAACTGTTTTTT

V gene: TRBV4-3
D gene: TRBD2
clone size: NA
J gene: TRBJ2-7
CDR3 protein: CASSLRGGDHEQYF
CDR3 DNA: TGCGCCAGCAGCCTACGGGGGGGGGATCACGAGCAGTACTTC

V gene: TRBV11-2
D gene: TRBD1
clone size: once
J gene: TRBJ1-1
CDR3 protein: CASSLRKGASNTEAFF
CDR3 DNA: TGTGCCAGCAGCTTACGTAAGGGGGCGTCGAACACTGAAGCTTTCTTT

V gene: TRBV2
D gene: NA
clone size: few
J gene: TRBJ1-2
CDR3 protein: CASSESQAGLNGYTF
CDR3 DNA: TGTGCCAGCAGTGAATCGCAGGCAGGTTTGAATGGCTACACCTTC

V gene: TRBV7-7
D gene: NA
clone size: NA
J gene: TRBJ1-4
CDR3 protein: CASSTMGEGEKLFF
CDR3 DNA: TGTGCTAGCAGCACAATGGGGGAGGGTGAAAAACTGTTTTTT

V gene: TRBV7-2
D gene: NA
clone size: NA
J gene: TRBJ1-2
CDR3 protein: CASSLAQGLDRGRF
CDR3 DNA: TGTGCCAGCAGCTTAGCACAGGGTTTGGATCGAGGACGCTTC

V gene: TRBV27
D gene: NA
clone size: NA
J gene: TRBJ2-1
CDR3 protein: CASSTGNEQFF
CDR3 DNA: TGTGCCAGCTCCACGGGAAATGAGCAGTTCTTC

V gene: TRBV18
D gene: NA
clone size: NA
J gene: TRBJ1-2
CDR3 protein: CASSHSEGYTF
CDR3 DNA: TGTGCCAGCTCACATAGTGAGGGCTACACCTTC

V gene: TRBV25-1
D gene: NA
clone size: NA
J gene: TRBJ1-5
CDR3 protein: CASSDSGVGQPQHF
CDR3 DNA: TGTGCCAGCAGTGACTCGGGTGTAGGACAGCCCCAGCATTTT

V gene: TRBV10-3
D gene: NA
clone size: NA
J gene: TRBJ1-1
CDR3 protein: CAIRGQNTEAFF
CDR3 DNA: TGTGCCATCAGGGGACAGAACACTGAAGCTTTCTTT

V gene: TRBV2
D gene: NA
clone size: NA
J gene: TRBJ1-5
CDR3 protein: CASRSEGQPQHF
CDR3 DNA: TGTGCCAGCAGATCCGAGGGACAGCCCCAGCATTTT

V gene: TRBV7-7
D gene: TRBD2
clone size: NA
J gene: TRBJ2-1
CDR3 protein: CASSLSGAQNEQFF
CDR3 DNA: TGTGCTAGCAGCTTGAGCGGGGCACAGAATGAGCAGTTCTTC

V gene: TRBV19
D gene: NA
clone size: NA
J gene: TRBJ1-5
CDR3 protein: CASTIRVGNQPQHF
CDR3 DNA: TGTGCCAGTACCATCAGGGTGGGCAATCAGCCCCAGCATTTT

V gene: TRBV6-1
D gene: NA
clone size: NA
J gene: TRBJ2-5
CDR3 protein: CASSAPGGGKETQYF
CDR3 DNA: TGTGCCAGCAGCGCCCCTGGTGGAGGGAAAGAGACCCAGTACTTC

V gene: TRBV9
D gene: NA
clone size: once
J gene: TRBJ2-7
CDR3 protein: CASSPNFSYEQYF
CDR3 DNA: TGTGCCAGCTCTCCGAACTTTTCCTACGAGCAGTACTTC

V gene: TRBV5-6
D gene: TRBD1
clone size: few
J gene: TRBJ1-1
CDR3 protein: CASSLGLTGKDTEAFF
CDR3 DNA: TGTGCCAGCAGCTTGGGCCTGACAGGGAAAGACACTGAAGCTTTCTTT

V gene: TRBV19
D gene: TRBD2
clone size: NA
J gene: TRBJ2-3
CDR3 protein: CASSRLAGTQYF
CDR3 DNA: TGTGCCAGTAGTCGGTTAGCGGGTACGCAGTATTTT

V gene: TRBV5-1
D gene: NA
clone size: NA
J gene: TRBJ1-2
CDR3 protein: CASRGDKLPYGYTF
CDR3 DNA: TGCGCCAGCCGTGGGGACAAACTACCTTATGGCTACACCTTC

V gene: TRBV27
D gene: TRBD2
clone size: NA
J gene: TRBJ2-1
CDR3 protein: CASSPLAGIYNEQFF
CDR3 DNA: TGTGCCAGCAGTCCTCTAGCGGGGATTTACAATGAGCAGTTCTTC

V gene: TRBV19
D gene: NA
clone size: NA
J gene: TRBJ2-2
CDR3 protein: CASSLLGDTGELFF
CDR3 DNA: TGTGCCAGTAGCCTCCTAGGAGACACCGGGGAGCTGTTTTTT

V gene: TRBV5-5
D gene: TRBD1
clone size: NA
J gene: TRBJ2-7
CDR3 protein: CASTSMGQGIDEQYF
CDR3 DNA: TGTGCCAGCACCTCCATGGGACAGGGGATAGACGAGCAGTACTTC

V gene: TRBV28
D gene: TRBD1
clone size: NA
J gene: TRBJ2-4
CDR3 protein: CASSLFKGAAYF
CDR3 DNA: TGTGCCAGCAGTTTATTTAAGGGGGCCGCGTACTTC

V gene: TRBV18
D gene: NA
clone size: NA
J gene: TRBJ2-5
CDR3 protein: CASSPPGQLKETQYF
CDR3 DNA: TGTGCCAGCTCACCACCGGGGCAGCTCAAAGAGACCCAGTACTTC

V gene: TRBV6-6
D gene: NA
clone size: once
J gene: TRBJ1-1
CDR3 protein: CASSYSGKNTEAFF
CDR3 DNA: TGTGCCAGCAGTTATTCGGGGAAGAACACTGAAGCTTTCTTT